This section outlines one T cell receptor (beta chain) sequence together with its context. What this receptor recognizes is not known. No qualities accompany the bases; no much larger clone lies one base away. This sample's time point label indicates: patch test 3, about 24 weeks after DPC sensitization. In the paper's terms, the treatment or condition label means: therapeutic diphenylcyclopropenone sensitization with weekly scalp DPC. Blood at each patch-test visit was drawn before the patch test was applied. To be eligible, patients had to be aged 18 to 70, diagnosed with alopecia and judged suitable for DPC therapy, while pregnant patients were excluded. Unfractionated whole blood was collected in Tempus Blood RNA tubes, and total RNA was extracted from that blood. The germline V gene encodes CDR1 MNHNS and CDR2 SASEGT. The cysteine opens and the phenylalanine closes a CDR3 of 15 amino acids. Here the CDR3 DNA is all that survives: 45 bases in frame from base 1. The junction carries 15 bases between V and J, which are trimmed by 2 bases and 6 bases respectively.

The data derive from a study of human T cells and chemical hapten exposure (dated by TCRdb to the early 2020s). Broadly, across the study: For sensitization, 2% DPC in acetone was applied to a 2 cm by 2 cm area of upper inner arm skin. Patch testing on the upper back used Finn chambers containing 0.01% DPC, with scoring done after 6 days according to International Contact Dermatitis Research Group standards. Libraries were pooled for sequencing, and per-sample TCR yields varied mainly because of small differences in library volumes within the pool. The mostly female patient cohort included alopecia areata with under or over 50% scalp involvement, alopecia totalis and alopecia universalis. In alopecia patients, the study followed how the peripheral blood TCR repertoire changed in vivo over primary and secondary sensitization to diphenylcyclopropenone (DPC), a hapten. For TCR sequencing, blood came from about 28 alopecia patients at anywhere from one to four time points (pre-sensitization, 2, 6 and 24 weeks). Blood samples were taken from patients before sensitization (week 0) and at 2, 6 and about 24 weeks after DPC sensitization. Patients additionally received weekly therapeutic DPC doses to the scalp throughout the roughly 24-week study period.

Results the study describes overall, beyond this receptor: DPC sensitization did not change how many TCRs were above 1 in 1000 frequency, and no evidence was found of alterations in global repertoire structure. Compared with pre-sensitization or healthy control sets, expanded TCRs formed significantly more large CDR3 similarity clusters, which is consistent with antigen-driven responses. Because all patients had alopecia, a presumed autoimmune disease, the immune response of the patients might differ from that of healthy individuals. Repeated subsampling changed both the strength of the expansion versus patch-test correlation and the threshold at which that correlation became significant. Patch test score correlated positively with the number of PT1 expanded TCRs, reaching significance at thresholds 8, 16 and 32 but not at 4.

The protocol used for the library was RACE. Sequencing was performed on a NextSeq 500. Library preparation attached unique molecular identifiers to individual cDNA molecules for quantitative, reproducible TCR counting. From each blood RNA sample, both TCR alpha and TCR beta chains were sequenced. The study's processing was this. Samples had a median of 95,638 TCRs, with a range from 23,224 to 690,600. The Decombinator software suite was used to annotate the V, J and CDR3 of the TCR reads. Every sample was subsampled to the same number of TCRs (28,000) for the PS versus PT1 abundance plots. Expanded TCRs were defined as absent before sensitization and observed at least eight times at the 2-week time point. Through fastp at Q25 and MiXCR, TCRdb rebuilt clones from the public reads, retaining in-frame beta chains. All rows with the same CDR3 protein become a single entry with the most common DNA and genes. The V and J calls reflect TCRdb's pipeline rather than the authors' work. The sample data list 80,000 to 100,000 distinct CDR3 sequences, and 27% of these were observed just once. The ten largest clones represent under 13% of the sample.

The sequencing used whole blood, collected in connection with sensitization to the hapten diphenylcyclopropenone (DPC). The clonotype comes from a man aged 35-49 years with alopecia areata. Some clones in this sample may be carry-over from other donors' samples. The rearranged segments are TRBV6-1 and TRBJ2-3, and perhaps TRBD2 as D gene, on 5 matching bases. This receptor carries the CDR3 CASSELNGKGDTQYF. The sequenced DNA: TGTGCCAGCAGTGAACTCAACGGGAAGGGTGATACGCAGTATTTT.